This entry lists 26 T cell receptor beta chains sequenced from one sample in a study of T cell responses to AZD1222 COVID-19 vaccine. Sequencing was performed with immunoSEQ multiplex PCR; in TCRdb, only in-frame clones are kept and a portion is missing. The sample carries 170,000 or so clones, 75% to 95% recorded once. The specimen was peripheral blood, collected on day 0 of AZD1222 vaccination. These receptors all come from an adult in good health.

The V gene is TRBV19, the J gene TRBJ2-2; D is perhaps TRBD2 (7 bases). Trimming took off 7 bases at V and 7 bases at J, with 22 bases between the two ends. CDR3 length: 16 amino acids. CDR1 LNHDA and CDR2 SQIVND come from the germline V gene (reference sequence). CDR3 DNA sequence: TGTGCCAGTATGGGGGGGCAGGGGCGATGGGTCGGGGAGCTGTTTTTT. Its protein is CASMGGQGRWVGELFF.

For the CDR3, the DNA is TGTGCCAGCAGTACGGGGACAGGGCATCAGCCCCAGCATTTT. The encoded protein is CASSTGTGHQPQHF. This chain connects TRBV25-1 to TRBJ1-5, with 9 bases matching TRBD1. V was pared by 5 bases and J by 5 bases, with 4 bases of the junction left unmatched. The CDR3 loop spans 14 amino acids. Germline V gene data show CDR1 as MGHDK and CDR2 as SYGVNS.

The CDR3 DNA reads as TGTGCCAGCACGGACACGGTATCTACTAGTGGCTACACCTTC. It encodes CASTDTVSTSGYTF. The chain recombines TRBV2 with TRBJ1-2; TRBD1 is a possible D gene (5 bases). CDR1 and CDR2 from the germline V gene are SNHLY and FYNNEI. Trimming took 7 bases from V and 7 from J, leaving 19 bases between them. The CDR3 sequence is 14 residues long.

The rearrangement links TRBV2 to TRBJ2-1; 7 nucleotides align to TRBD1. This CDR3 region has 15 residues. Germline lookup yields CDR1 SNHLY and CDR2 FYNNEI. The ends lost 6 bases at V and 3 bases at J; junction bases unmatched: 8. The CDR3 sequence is CASSARGWVYNEQFF. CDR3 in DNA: TGTGCCAGCAGCGCCAGGGGGTGGGTCTACAATGAGCAGTTCTTC.

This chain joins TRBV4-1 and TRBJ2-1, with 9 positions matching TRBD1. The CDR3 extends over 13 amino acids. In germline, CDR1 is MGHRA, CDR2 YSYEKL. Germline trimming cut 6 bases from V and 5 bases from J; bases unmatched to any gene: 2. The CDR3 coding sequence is TGCGCCAGCAGAGGGACAGGGAACAATGAGCAGTTCTTC. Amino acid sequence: CASRGTGNNEQFF.

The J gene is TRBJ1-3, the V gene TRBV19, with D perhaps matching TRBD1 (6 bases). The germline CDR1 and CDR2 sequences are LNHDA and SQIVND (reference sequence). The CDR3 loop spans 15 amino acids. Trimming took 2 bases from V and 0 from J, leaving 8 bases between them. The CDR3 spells CASSITGSSGNTIYF. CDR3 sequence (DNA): TGTGCCAGTAGTATAACAGGGAGCTCTGGAAACACCATATATTTT.

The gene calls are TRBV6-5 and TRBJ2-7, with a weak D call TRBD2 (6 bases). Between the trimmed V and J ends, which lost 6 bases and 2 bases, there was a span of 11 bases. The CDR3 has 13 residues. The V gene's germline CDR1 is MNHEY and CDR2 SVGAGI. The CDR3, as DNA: TGTGCCAGCAGGAATCGGGAGCCCTACGAGCAGTACTTC. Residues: CASRNREPYEQYF.

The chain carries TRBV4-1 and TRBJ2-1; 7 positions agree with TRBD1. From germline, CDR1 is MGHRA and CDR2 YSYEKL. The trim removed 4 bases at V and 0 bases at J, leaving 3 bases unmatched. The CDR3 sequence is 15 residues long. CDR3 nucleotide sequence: TGCGCCAGCAGCCGCGGACAGGACTCCTACAATGAGCAGTTCTTC. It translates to CASSRGQDSYNEQFF.

CDR3 sequence reads: CASSPHGRGGPETQYF. The DNA of the CDR3 is TGTGCCAGCAGCCCCCATGGGCGGGGGGGCCCGGAGACCCAGTACTTC. V gene TRBV7-2 combines with J gene TRBJ2-5; 9 bases are a match to TRBD2. This CDR3 is built from 16 residues. Germline CDR1 reads SGHTA; CDR2 reads FQGNSA. V gave up 5 bases and J gave up 5 bases; unmatched junction bases: 12.

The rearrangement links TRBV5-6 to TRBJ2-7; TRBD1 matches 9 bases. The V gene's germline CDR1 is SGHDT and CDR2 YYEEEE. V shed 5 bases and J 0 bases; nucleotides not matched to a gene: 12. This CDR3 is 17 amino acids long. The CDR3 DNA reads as TGTGCCAGCAGGTTCGCCCCCACAGGGGGCCCCTCCTACGAGCAGTACTTC. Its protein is CASRFAPTGGPSYEQYF. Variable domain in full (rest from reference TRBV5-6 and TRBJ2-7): DAGVTQSPTHLIKTRGQQVTLRCSPKSGHDTVSWYQQALGQGPQFIFQYYEEEERQRGNFPDRFSGHQFPNYSSELNVNALLLGDSALYLCASRFAPTGGPSYEQYFGPGTRLTVT.

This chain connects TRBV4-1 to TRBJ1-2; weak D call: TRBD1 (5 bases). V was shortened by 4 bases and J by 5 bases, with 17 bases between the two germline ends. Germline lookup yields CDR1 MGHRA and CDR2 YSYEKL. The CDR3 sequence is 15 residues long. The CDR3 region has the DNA TGCGCCAGCAGCCCGGCGGCAGGGACGGATTATGGCTACACCTTC. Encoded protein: CASSPAAGTDYGYTF.

CDR3 sequence (DNA): TGCGCCAGCAGCCTGCAAGGGGCAGATACGCAGTATTTT. Translation: CASSLQGADTQYF. This sequence joins TRBV4-1 and TRBJ2-3; D might be TRBD1 (5 bases). V lost 4 bases and J 4 bases, leaving 9 bases between the germline ends. CDR3 size: 13 residues. CDR1 and CDR2 (germline): MGHRA, YSYEKL.

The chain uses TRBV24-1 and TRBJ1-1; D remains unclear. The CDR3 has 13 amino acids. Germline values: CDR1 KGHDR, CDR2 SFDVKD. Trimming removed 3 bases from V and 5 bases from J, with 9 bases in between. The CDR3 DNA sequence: TGTGCCACCAGTGATCAATTCAGAACTGAAGCTTTCTTT. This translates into CATSDQFRTEAFF.

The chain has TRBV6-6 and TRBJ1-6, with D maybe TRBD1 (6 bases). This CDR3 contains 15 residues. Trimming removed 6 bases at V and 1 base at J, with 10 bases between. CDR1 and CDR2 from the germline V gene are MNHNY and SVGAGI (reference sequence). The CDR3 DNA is TGTGCCAGCAGGGACAGTCTGTCCTATAATTCACCCCTCCACTTT. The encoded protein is CASRDSLSYNSPLHF.

The CDR3 spells CSAILNRQVRVNEQFF. The CDR3 DNA reads as TGCAGCGCTATCCTAAATCGACAGGTTCGTGTCAATGAGCAGTTCTTC. This chain links TRBV29-1 with TRBJ2-1; D may be TRBD1 (6 bases). CDR1 is SQVTM, CDR2 ANQGSEA, per germline. The CDR3 has 16 residues. V gave up 7 bases and J gave up 6 bases, with 25 bases separating them.

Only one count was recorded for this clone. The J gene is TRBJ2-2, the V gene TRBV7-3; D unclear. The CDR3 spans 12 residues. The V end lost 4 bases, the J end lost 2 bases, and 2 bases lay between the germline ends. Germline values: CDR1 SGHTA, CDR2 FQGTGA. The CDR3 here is CASSYNTGELFF. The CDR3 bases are TGTGCCAGCAGCTATAACACCGGGGAGCTGTTTTTT.

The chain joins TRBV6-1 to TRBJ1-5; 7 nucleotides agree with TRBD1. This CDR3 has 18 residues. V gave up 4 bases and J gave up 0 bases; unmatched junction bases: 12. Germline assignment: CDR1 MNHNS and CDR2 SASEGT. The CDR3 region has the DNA TGTGCCAGCAGTGCAGGGACAGCGGGGCTCTATAGCAATCAGCCCCAGCATTTT. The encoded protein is CASSAGTAGLYSNQPQHF.

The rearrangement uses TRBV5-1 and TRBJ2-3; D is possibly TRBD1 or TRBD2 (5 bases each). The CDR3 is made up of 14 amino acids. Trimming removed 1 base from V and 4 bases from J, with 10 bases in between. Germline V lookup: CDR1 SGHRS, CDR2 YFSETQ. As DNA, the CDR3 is TGCGCCAGCAGCTTGTTAGGGGACCCAGATACGCAGTATTTT. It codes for CASSLLGDPDTQYF.

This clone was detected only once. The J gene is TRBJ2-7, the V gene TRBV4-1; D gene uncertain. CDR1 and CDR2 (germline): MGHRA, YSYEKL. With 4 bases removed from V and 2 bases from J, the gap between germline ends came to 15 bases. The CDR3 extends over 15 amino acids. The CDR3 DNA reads TGCGCCAGCAGCCTCCGAGGCGGAACTCCCTACGAGCAGTACTTC. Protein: CASSLRGGTPYEQYF.

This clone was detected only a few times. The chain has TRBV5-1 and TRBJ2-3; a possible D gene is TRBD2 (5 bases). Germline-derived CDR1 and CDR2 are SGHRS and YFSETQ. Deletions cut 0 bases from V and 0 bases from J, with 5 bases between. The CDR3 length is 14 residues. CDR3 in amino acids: CASSLGTSTDTQYF. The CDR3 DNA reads TGCGCCAGCAGCTTGGGGACTAGCACAGATACGCAGTATTTT.

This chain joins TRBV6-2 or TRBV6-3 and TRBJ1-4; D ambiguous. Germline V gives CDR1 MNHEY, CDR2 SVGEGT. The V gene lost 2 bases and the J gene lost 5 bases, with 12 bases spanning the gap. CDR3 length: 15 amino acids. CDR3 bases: TGTGCCAGCAGTTACAAGGGAATCCTCAATGAAAAACTGTTTTTT. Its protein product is CASSYKGILNEKLFF.

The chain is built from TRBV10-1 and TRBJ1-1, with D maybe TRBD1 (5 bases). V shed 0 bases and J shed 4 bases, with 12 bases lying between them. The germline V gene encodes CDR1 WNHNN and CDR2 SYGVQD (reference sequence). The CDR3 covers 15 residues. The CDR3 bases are TGCGCCAGCAGTGAGTCCAGGAGAGGGGCCACTGAAGCTTTCTTT. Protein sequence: CASSESRRGATEAFF.

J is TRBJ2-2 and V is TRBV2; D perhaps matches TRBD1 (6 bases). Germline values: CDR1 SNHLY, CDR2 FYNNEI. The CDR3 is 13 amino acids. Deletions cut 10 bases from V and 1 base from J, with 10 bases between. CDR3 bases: TGTGCCACTCAACAGGGGAACACCGGGGAGCTGTTTTTT. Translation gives CATQQGNTGELFF. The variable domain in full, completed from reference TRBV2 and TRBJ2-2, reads EPEVTQTPSHQVTQMGQEVILRCVPISNHLYFYWYRQILGQKVEFLVSFYNNEISEKSEIFDDQFSVERPDGSNFTLKIRSTKLEDSAMYFCATQQGNTGELFFGEGSRLTVL.

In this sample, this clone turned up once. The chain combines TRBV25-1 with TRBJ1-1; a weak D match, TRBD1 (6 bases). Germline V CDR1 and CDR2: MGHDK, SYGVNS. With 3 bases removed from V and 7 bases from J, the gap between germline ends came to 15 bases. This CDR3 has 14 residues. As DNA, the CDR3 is TGTGCCAGCAGTGATTGGGGGGCTCTGGATGAAGCTTTCTTT. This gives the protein CASSDWGALDEAFF. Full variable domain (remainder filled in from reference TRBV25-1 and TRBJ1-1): EADIYQTPRYLVIGTGKKITLECSQTMGHDKMYWYQQDPGMELHLIHYSYGVNSTEKGDLSSESTVSRIRTEHFPLTLESARPSHTSQYLCASSDWGALDEAFFGQGTRLTVV.

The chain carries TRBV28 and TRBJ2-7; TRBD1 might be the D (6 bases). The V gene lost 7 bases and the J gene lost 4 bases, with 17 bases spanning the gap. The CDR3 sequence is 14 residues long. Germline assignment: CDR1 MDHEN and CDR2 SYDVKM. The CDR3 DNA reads TGTGCCAGCATCAGACCGGGACACGGTTACGAGCAGTACTTC. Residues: CASIRPGHGYEQYF.

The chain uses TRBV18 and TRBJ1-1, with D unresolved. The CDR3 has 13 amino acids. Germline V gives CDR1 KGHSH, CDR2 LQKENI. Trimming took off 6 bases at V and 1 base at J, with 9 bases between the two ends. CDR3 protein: CASSPEENTEAFF. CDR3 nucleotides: TGTGCCAGCTCGCCTGAGGAGAACACTGAAGCTTTCTTT.